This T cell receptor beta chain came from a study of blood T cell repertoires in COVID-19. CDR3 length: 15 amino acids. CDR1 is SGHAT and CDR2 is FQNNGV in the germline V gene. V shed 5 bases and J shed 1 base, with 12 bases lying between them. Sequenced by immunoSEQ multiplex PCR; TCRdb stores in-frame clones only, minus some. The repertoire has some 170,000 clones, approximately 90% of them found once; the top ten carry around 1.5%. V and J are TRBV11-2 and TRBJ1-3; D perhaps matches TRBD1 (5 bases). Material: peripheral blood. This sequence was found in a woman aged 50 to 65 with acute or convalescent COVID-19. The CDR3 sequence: CASSLRTLSGNTIYF. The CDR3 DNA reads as TGTGCCAGCAGCCTTCGGACATTGTCTGGAAACACCATATATTTT.